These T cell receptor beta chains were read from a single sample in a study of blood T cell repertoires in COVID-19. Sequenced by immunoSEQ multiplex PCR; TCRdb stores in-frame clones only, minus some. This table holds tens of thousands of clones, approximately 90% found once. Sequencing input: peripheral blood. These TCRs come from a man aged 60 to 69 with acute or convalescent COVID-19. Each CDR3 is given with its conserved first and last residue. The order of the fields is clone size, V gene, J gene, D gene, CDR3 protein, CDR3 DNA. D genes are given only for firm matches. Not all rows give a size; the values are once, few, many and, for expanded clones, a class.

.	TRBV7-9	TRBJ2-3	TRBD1	CASSLGDRGSTDTQYF	TGTGCCAGCAGCTTGGGGGACAGGGGAAGCACAGATACGCAGTATTTT
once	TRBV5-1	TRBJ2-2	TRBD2	CASSFLASGGASGTGELFF	TGCGCCAGCAGCTTTCTTGCTAGCGGGGGGGCGTCTGGCACCGGGGAGCTGTTTTTT
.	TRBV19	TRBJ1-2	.	CASSIQGADGYTF	TGTGCCAGTAGTATTCAAGGGGCGGATGGCTACACCTTC
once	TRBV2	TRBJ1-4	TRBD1	CASSGLTGGNEKLFF	TGTGCCAGCAGTGGCCTGACAGGGGGCAATGAAAAACTGTTTTTT
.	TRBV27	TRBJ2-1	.	CASSFGQDNEQFF	TGTGCCAGCAGTTTCGGTCAAGACAATGAGCAGTTCTTC
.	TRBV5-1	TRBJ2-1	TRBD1	CASSLDVLGGGEQFF	TGCGCCAGCAGCTTGGATGTGTTAGGGGGCGGTGAGCAGTTCTTC
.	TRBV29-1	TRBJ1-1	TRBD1	CSVDRRGHSGDTEAFF	TGCAGCGTTGATCGCAGGGGGCATAGCGGAGACACTGAAGCTTTCTTT
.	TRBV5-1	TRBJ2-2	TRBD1	CASSQDRSGSGELFF	TGCGCCAGCAGTCAGGACAGGTCGGGCTCTGGGGAGCTGTTTTTT
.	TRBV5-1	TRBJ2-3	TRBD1	CASSFTGDSTDTQYF	TGCGCCAGCAGCTTCACAGGGGATAGCACAGATACGCAGTATTTT
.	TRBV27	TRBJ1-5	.	CASSLGASSDRRNQPQHF	TGTGCCAGCAGTTTAGGCGCTTCTTCCGACAGACGTAATCAGCCCCAGCATTTT
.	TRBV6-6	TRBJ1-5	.	CASSYPSMGDQPQHF	TGTGCCAGCAGTTACCCCAGTATGGGCGATCAGCCCCAGCATTTT
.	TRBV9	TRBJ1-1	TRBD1	CASSLRGQGIGDTEAFF	TGTGCCAGCAGCCTCCGGGGACAGGGTATAGGAGACACTGAAGCTTTCTTT
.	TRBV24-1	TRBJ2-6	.	CATRGEAGANVLTF	TGTGCCACCAGGGGTGAGGCTGGGGCCAACGTCCTGACTTTC
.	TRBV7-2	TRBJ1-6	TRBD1	CASSYRGGGNSPLHF	TGTGCCAGCAGTTACAGGGGCGGGGGGAATTCACCCCTCCACTTT
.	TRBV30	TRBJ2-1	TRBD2	CAWTPGTSVLNEQFF	TGTGCCTGGACACCCGGGACTAGCGTCCTCAATGAGCAGTTCTTC
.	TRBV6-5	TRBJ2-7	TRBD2	CAGSTGGYEQYF	TGTGCCGGGTCAACGGGGGGCTACGAGCAGTACTTC
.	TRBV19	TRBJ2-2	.	CASSNPGRTGELFF	TGTGCCAGTAGTAATCCGGGGAGGACCGGGGAGCTGTTTTTT
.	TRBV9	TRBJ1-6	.	CASSVQDQGYNSPLHF	TGTGCCAGCAGCGTACAGGATCAGGGCTATAATTCACCCCTCCACTTT
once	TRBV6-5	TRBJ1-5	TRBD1	CASSRTGDRQPQHF	TGTGCCAGCAGTAGGACAGGGGACCGTCAGCCCCAGCATTTT
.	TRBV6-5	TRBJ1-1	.	CASTDRPYMNTEAFF	TGTGCCAGCACGGACAGACCTTATATGAACACTGAAGCTTTCTTT
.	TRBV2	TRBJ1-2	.	CASSLGGGAGGYTF	TGTGCCAGCAGCCTGGGGGGGGGCGCGGGTGGCTACACCTTC
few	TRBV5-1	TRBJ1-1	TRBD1	CASTSGQGNTEAFF	TGCGCCAGCACCTCGGGACAGGGTAACACTGAAGCTTTCTTT
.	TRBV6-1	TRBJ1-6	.	CASSEAGGDILHF	TGTGCCAGCAGTGAAGCGGGAGGGGACATACTCCACTTT
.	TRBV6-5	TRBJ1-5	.	CASSYSTKHQPQHF	TGTGCCAGCAGTTACTCGACAAAGCATCAGCCCCAGCATTTT
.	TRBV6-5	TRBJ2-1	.	CASSYAARPRDEQFF	TGTGCCAGCAGTTACGCCGCTCGGCCTCGGGATGAGCAGTTCTTC
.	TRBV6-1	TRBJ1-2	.	CASSEGGLGGGYTF	TGTGCCAGCAGTGAAGGGGGACTCGGGGGTGGCTACACCTTC
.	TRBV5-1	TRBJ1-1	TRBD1	CASSTNRQGTEAFF	TGCGCCAGCAGCACCAATCGACAGGGCACTGAAGCTTTCTTT
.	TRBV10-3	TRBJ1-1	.	CAIRTGTTGTEAFF	TGTGCCATCAGGACAGGCACGACTGGGACTGAAGCTTTCTTT
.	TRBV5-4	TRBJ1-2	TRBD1	CASSAKTSGQVTYGYTF	TGTGCCAGCAGCGCAAAAACCTCGGGACAGGTTACCTATGGCTACACCTTC
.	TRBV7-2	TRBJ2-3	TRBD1	CASSLTGTGPRTDTQYF	TGTGCCAGCAGCTTGACTGGGACAGGGCCCCGCACAGATACGCAGTATTTT